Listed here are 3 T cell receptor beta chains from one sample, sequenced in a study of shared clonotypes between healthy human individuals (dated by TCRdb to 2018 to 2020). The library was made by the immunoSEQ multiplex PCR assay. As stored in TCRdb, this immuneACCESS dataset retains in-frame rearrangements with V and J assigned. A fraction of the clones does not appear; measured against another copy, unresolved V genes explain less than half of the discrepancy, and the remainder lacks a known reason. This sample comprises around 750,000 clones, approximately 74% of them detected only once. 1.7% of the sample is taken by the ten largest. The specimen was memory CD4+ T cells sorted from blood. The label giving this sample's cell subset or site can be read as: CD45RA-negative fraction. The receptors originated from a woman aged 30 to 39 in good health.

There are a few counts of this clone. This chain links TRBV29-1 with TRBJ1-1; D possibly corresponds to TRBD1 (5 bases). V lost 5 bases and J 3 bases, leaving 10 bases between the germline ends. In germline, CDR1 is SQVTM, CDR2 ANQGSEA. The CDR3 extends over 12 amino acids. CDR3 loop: CSVLRGHTEAFF. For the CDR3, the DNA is TGCAGCGTTTTAAGGGGTCACACTGAAGCTTTCTTT.

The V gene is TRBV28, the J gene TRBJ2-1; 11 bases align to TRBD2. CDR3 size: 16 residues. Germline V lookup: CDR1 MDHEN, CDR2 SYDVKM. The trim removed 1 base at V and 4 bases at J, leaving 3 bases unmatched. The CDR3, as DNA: TGTGCCAGCAGTTTATTGACTAGCGGGAATTACAATGAGCAGTTCTTC. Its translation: CASSLLTSGNYNEQFF.

Here the CDR3 reads CASSLGTSGDRQYF. For the CDR3, the DNA is TGTGCCAGCAGCTTAGGAACTAGCGGCGACCGGCAGTACTTC. V usage is TRBV7-2 and J usage is TRBJ2-7; 8 nucleotides align to TRBD2. V gave up 1 base and J gave up 9 bases; unmatched junction bases: 8. Germline-derived CDR1 and CDR2 are SGHTA and FQGNSA. This CDR3 has 14 residues.